This is a list of T cell receptor beta chains from one sample in a study of T cells in Graves' hyperthyroidism and ophthalmopathy. Via MiXCR, TCRdb re-called the multiplex PCR reads, giving one row per CDR3 protein. The sample shows hundreds of thousands of distinct CDR3 sequences, less than 20% of them seen only once. The sample consisted of blood. All receptors come from a woman under 30 with Graves' hyperthyroidism that later progressed to Graves' ophthalmopathy. CDR3s include the opening cysteine and the closing phenylalanine or tryptophan. Each record gives: J gene, D gene, clone size, V gene, CDR3 DNA, CDR3 protein. D genes are given only for firm matches. Part of the rows lack a size; the others show once, few, many or a class for expanded clones.

TRBJ2-6,.,.,TRBV10-3,TGTGCCATCGGCCGACGGCCAGCTGGGGCCAACGTCCTGACTTTC,CAIGRRPAGANVLTF
TRBJ2-6,.,few,TRBV12-3/TRBV12-4,TGTGCCAGCCGCGTCTCTGGGGCCAACGTCCTGACTTTC,CASRVSGANVLTF
TRBJ2-7,.,many,TRBV9,TGTGCCAGCAGCCCCACGCTGGCAGGGGCAGGCTCCTACGAGCAGTACTTC,CASSPTLAGAGSYEQYF
TRBJ1-1,TRBD1,many,TRBV6-1,TGTGCCAGTCCGAACCAGGGGGCCCCTTTGAGCACTGAAGCTTTCTTT,CASPNQGAPLSTEAFF
TRBJ1-1,TRBD1,many,TRBV20-1,TGCAGTGCCAGACAGGGTTTGATGAACACTGAAGCTTTCTTT,CSARQGLMNTEAFF
TRBJ2-3,TRBD2,few,TRBV5-6,TGTGCCAGCAGCTTGGTGATAGCGGGAGAAGATACGCAGTATTTT,CASSLVIAGEDTQYF
TRBJ1-1,.,many,TRBV2,TGTGCCAGCAGTGAAGTCGGGAACACTGAAGCTTTCTTT,CASSEVGNTEAFF
TRBJ2-2,TRBD1,.,TRBV11-2,TGTGCCGGCGGACAGGGGTTGAACACCGGGGAGCTGTTTTTT,CAGGQGLNTGELFF
TRBJ2-7,.,few,TRBV30,TGTGCCTGGAGTACGGGACTTACCTACGAGCAGTACTTC,CAWSTGLTYEQYF
TRBJ2-5,.,many,TRBV29-1,TGCAGCGTTGGACGCAGGCTTCAAGAGACCCAGTACTTC,CSVGRRLQETQYF
TRBJ1-1,TRBD1,few,TRBV14,TGTGCCAGCAGCCAAGCGGGACAGGGGAACACTGAAGCTTTCTTT,CASSQAGQGNTEAFF
TRBJ1-5,TRBD1,many,TRBV28,TGTGCCAGCAGTCCCCAGGGGGATAGCAATCAGCCCCAGCATTTT,CASSPQGDSNQPQHF
TRBJ1-1,TRBD1,few,TRBV20-1,TGCAGTCAAGAACAGGGGGCGGGCACTGAAGCTTTCTTT,CSQEQGAGTEAFF
TRBJ2-5,.,many,TRBV5-5,TGTGCCAGCAGCACACAACAAGAGACCCAGTACTTC,CASSTQQETQYF
TRBJ2-3,TRBD2,many,TRBV5-6,TGTGCCAGCAGCTTGGATTATAGGCGGGGGGATACGCAGTATTTT,CASSLDYRRGDTQYF
TRBJ1-6,TRBD1,many,TRBV7-9,TGTGCCAGCAGCTTACCCGGGGACAGGGGTTTTTCACCCCTCCACTTT,CASSLPGDRGFSPLHF
TRBJ2-3,.,.,TRBV29-1,TGCAGCGTTGAAGATTCACAGGGTGCCGATACGCAGTATTTT,CSVEDSQGADTQYF
TRBJ2-1,.,many,TRBV12-5,TGTGCTAGTGGTTTGGTGGGTGGGAGCAATGAGCAGTTCTTC,CASGLVGGSNEQFF
TRBJ1-1,TRBD1,many,TRBV10-3,TGTGCCATCAGGACAGGGAAGGACACTGAAGCTTTCTTT,CAIRTGKDTEAFF
TRBJ2-1,.,few,TRBV7-9,TGTGCCAGCAGCCAGGGACCCAACCGCCCCAACAATGAGCAGTTCTTC,CASSQGPNRPNNEQFF
TRBJ2-5,TRBD2,many,TRBV6-1,TGTGCCAGCACCCACTGGGGGGGAGAGACCCAGTACTTC,CASTHWGGETQYF
TRBJ2-7,.,many,TRBV20-1,TGCAGTGCTAGGGCCCCCTTGTCATACGAGCAGTACTTC,CSARAPLSYEQYF
TRBJ1-6,.,few,TRBV7-9,TGTGCCAGCAGCTTTTCGGGGAGCTCCTATAATTCACCCCTCCACTTT,CASSFSGSSYNSPLHF
TRBJ2-5,.,many,TRBV7-9,TGTGCCAGCAGCGCGGTGGCGGGACGGGTTGGAGAGACCCAGTACTTC,CASSAVAGRVGETQYF
TRBJ2-3,TRBD1,many,TRBV20-1,TGCAGTGCTTCGGGACAGGTCCAGGCAGATACGCAGTATTTT,CSASGQVQADTQYF
TRBJ2-7,.,few,TRBV9,TGTGCCAGCAGCGTAGATCCAGGGTCGCTTTACGAGCAGTACTTC,CASSVDPGSLYEQYF
TRBJ1-5,.,many,TRBV12-3/TRBV12-4,TGTGCCAGCAGTTTAGCGCAGGGGCTTCAGCCCCAGCATTTT,CASSLAQGLQPQHF
TRBJ1-5,TRBD1,few,TRBV19,TGTGCCAGTACCGGACAGGGAGGACAGCCCCAGCATTTT,CASTGQGGQPQHF
TRBJ2-4,.,many,TRBV6-2/TRBV6-3,TGTGCCAGCAGTCCGACAGGATTGGGAGCCAAAAACATTCAGTACTTC,CASSPTGLGAKNIQYF
TRBJ2-7,TRBD2,many,TRBV20-1,TGCAGTGCTAGAGGTGGACTAGCGGGAGGGGGCTACGAGCAGTACTTC,CSARGGLAGGGYEQYF
TRBJ2-3,TRBD2,many,TRBV18,TGTGCCAGCTCACCACGACCTAGCGGAGGGGCAGATACGCAGTATTTT,CASSPRPSGGADTQYF
TRBJ2-6,.,.,TRBV6-1,TGTGCCAGCAGTGAATTAGGGGGTGGTGGGGCCAACGTCCTGACTTTC,CASSELGGGGANVLTF
TRBJ2-1,TRBD2,once,TRBV6-4,TGTGCCAGCAGCGCGGGACTAGGATACAATGAGCAGTTCTTC,CASSAGLGYNEQFF
TRBJ2-2,TRBD2,few,TRBV12-3/TRBV12-4,TGTGCCAGCAGTCCAGGACTAGCGGGGCCCCCCGGGGAGCTGTTTTTT,CASSPGLAGPPGELFF
TRBJ2-7,TRBD2,.,TRBV6-2/TRBV6-3,TGTGCCAGCACTAGGTTAGCGGGAGGCGAGCAGTACTTC,CASTRLAGGEQYF
TRBJ1-1,.,many,TRBV28,TGTGCCAGCACCCTAGGGGGGGCGCTGAACACTGAAGCTTTCTTT,CASTLGGALNTEAFF
TRBJ2-3,TRBD2,many,TRBV12-3/TRBV12-4,TGTGCCAGCAGCTCTAGCGGGAGTCGGACAGATACGCAGTATTTT,CASSSSGSRTDTQYF
TRBJ2-2,TRBD1,.,TRBV6-1,TGTGCCAGCAGCCACAGGGGGAAGAGCGGGGAGCTGTTTTTT,CASSHRGKSGELFF
TRBJ2-5,.,many,TRBV10-3,TGTGCCATCAGTGAGGGACTAAGGGGTGAGACCCAGTACTTC,CAISEGLRGETQYF
TRBJ2-7,TRBD1,few,TRBV30,TGTGCCTGGACAGGGGGCCTGAGCGAGCAGTACTTC,CAWTGGLSEQYF
TRBJ2-3,TRBD1,many,TRBV27,TGTGCCAGCTGTTCAGGACAGGCAAGCACAGATACGCAGTATTTT,CASCSGQASTDTQYF
TRBJ2-7,.,many,TRBV13,TGTGCCAGCAGCTTGACCGGGACACACTCCTACGAGCAGTACTTC,CASSLTGTHSYEQYF
TRBJ2-7,TRBD1,many,TRBV6-1,TGTGCCAGCAGTGCTAAGGGGACAGGGTCCTACGAGCAGTACTTC,CASSAKGTGSYEQYF
TRBJ1-2,.,.,TRBV28,TGTGCCAGCACCCCGGACAGTTCCCATGGCTACACCTTC,CASTPDSSHGYTF
TRBJ2-2,.,many,TRBV24-1,TGTGCCACCAGTGATTTGCCACTGACAGCGAACACCGGGGAGCTGTTTTTT,CATSDLPLTANTGELFF
TRBJ2-2,.,few,TRBV11-1,TGTGCCAGCAGCCGGGACACCCGGGAGCTGTTTTTT,CASSRDTRELFF
TRBJ1-2,.,.,TRBV11-2,TGTGCCACCTCGCCGGACAGAAACTATGGCTACACCTTC,CATSPDRNYGYTF
TRBJ2-5,.,many,TRBV20-1,TGCAGTGTCCAATTGGGGACCCAGTACTTC,CSVQLGTQYF
TRBJ2-2,.,.,TRBV24-1,TGTGCCACCAGTAAAACAGGGTGGGCCGGGGAGCTGTTTTTT,CATSKTGWAGELFF
TRBJ1-1,.,many,TRBV30,TGTGCCTGGGTCCTTTTCGCTGAAGCTTTCTTT,CAWVLFAEAFF